The source of this TCR beta chain is a study of regulatory T cells in long-lasting Graves disease. The wider study: Disease was considered persistent Graves' disease after over 5 years of antithyroid drugs (with positive TSH receptor antibodies).

Libraries of TCR beta came from iRepertoire HTBI primers plus Arm-PCR of CDR3 regions. Each CDR3 protein is one row after TCRdb ran MiXCR on the multiplex PCR reads. Among about 430,000 distinct CDR3 sequences listed, around 20% were seen once. Described time point: persistent/refractory GD, antithyroid drugs over 5 years with positive TRAb. The authors made the TCR library using RNA they extracted from PBMCs. Whole-study results and caveats: Favoring TRBV28, TRBJ1-2 and TRBJ2-5 was a feature seen in persistent disease.

Comments on this clonotype: Its antigen is unknown.

Germline CDR1 LNHDA, CDR2 SQIVND (reference sequence). The junction had 11 bases not matched to a gene; V was cut back by 5 bases and J by 5 bases. This CDR3 contains 15 residues. This chain links TRBV19 with TRBJ2-7, with 8 bases identical to TRBD1. The receptor was derived from a female donor with Graves disease. Sequencing was performed on peripheral blood mononuclear cells (PBMCs), taken when the disease was refractory, from a patient treated with antithyroid drugs. CDR3: CASSPTDRVRNEQYF. The CDR3 DNA reads as TGTGCCAGTAGTCCCACGGACAGGGTAAGGAACGAGCAGTACTTC. The full variable domain, rest sourced from reference TRBV19 and TRBJ2-7, is DGGITQSPKYLFRKEGQNVTLSCEQNLNHDAMYWYRQDPGQGLRLIYYSQIVNDFQKGDIAEGYSVSREKKESFPLTVTSAQKNPTAFYLCASSPTDRVRNEQYFGPGTRLTVT.